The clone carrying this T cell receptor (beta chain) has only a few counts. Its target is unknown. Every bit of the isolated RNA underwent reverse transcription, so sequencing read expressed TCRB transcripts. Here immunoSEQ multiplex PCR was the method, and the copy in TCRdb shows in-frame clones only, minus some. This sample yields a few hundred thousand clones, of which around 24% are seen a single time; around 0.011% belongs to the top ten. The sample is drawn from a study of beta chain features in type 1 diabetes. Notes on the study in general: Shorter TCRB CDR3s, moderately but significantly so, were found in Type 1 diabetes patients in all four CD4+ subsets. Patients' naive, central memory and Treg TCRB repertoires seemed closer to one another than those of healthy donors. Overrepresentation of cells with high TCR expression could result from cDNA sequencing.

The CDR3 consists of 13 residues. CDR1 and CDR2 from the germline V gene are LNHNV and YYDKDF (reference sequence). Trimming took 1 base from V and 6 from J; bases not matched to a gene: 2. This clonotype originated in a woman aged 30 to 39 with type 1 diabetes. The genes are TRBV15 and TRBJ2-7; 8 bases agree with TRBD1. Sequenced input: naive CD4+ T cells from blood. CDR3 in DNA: TGTGCCACCAGCAGAGGGACAGGGTTCGAGCAGTACTTC. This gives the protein CATSRGTGFEQYF.